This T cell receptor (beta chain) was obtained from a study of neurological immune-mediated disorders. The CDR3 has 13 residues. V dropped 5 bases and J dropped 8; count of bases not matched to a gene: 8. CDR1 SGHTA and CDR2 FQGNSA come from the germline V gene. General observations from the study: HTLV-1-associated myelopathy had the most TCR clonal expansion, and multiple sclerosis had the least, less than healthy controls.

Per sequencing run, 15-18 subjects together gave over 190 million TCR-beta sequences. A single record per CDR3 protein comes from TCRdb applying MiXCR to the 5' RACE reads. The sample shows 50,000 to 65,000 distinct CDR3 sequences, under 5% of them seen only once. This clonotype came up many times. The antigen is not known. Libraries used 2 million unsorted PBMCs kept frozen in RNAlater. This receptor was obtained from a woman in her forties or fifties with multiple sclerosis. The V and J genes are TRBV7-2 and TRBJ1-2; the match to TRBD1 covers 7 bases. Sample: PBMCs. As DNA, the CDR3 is TGTGCCAGCAGCGATGACAGGGAATGGGGCTACACCTTC. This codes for CASSDDREWGYTF.